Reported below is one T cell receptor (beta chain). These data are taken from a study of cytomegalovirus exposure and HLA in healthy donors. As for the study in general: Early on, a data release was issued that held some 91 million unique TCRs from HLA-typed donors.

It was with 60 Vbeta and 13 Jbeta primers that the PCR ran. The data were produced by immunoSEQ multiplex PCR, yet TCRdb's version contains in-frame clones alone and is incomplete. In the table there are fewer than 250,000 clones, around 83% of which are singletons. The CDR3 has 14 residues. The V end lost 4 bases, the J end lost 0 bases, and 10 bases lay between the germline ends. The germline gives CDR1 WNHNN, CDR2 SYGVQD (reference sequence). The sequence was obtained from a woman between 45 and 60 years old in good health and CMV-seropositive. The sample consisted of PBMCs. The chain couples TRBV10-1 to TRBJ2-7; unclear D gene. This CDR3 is CASSGGALSYEQYF. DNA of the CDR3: TGCGCCAGCAGTGGAGGAGCGCTCTCCTACGAGCAGTACTTC.